Described below is a single T cell receptor beta chain sequence and its context. Its target is unknown. The method was immunoSEQ multiplex PCR; TCRdb's version includes in-frame clones alone and lacks a portion of them. The sample consists of a few hundred thousand clones, 95% to 98% of them appearing once. These data originate in a study of shared clonotypes between healthy human individuals. Study-level results: A reduction in generation probabilities was seen for non-shared clonotypes relative to those shared by all four donors. Sampling covered blood only; tissue repertoires likely differ.

Recent vaccinations or acute infections were absent in the healthy HIV-negative adult donors. Negatively enriched CD4+ T cells were divided by CD45RA into naive and memory. This CDR3 comprises 18 residues. Germline V CDR1 and CDR2: SGHRS, YFSETQ. J was trimmed by 1 base and V by 3 bases; bases with no gene match: 8. The sequence was collected from a woman under 40 in good health. This chain connects TRBV5-1 to TRBJ2-3; 13 bases match TRBD2. Sequenced input: naive CD4+ T cells sorted from blood. Subset given: CD45RA+ positively selected. The CDR3: CASSWGRLAGGRTDTQYF. CDR3 nucleotide sequence: TGCGCCAGCAGCTGGGGAAGACTAGCGGGAGGTCGCACAGATACGCAGTATTTT. The full variable domain, completed using reference TRBV5-1 and TRBJ2-3, is KAGVTQTPRYLIKTRGQQVTLSCSPISGHRSVSWYQQTPGQGLQFLFEYFSETQRNKGNFPGRFSGRQFSNSRSEMNVSTLELGDSALYLCASSWGRLAGGRTDTQYFGPGTRLTVL.